This T cell receptor (beta chain) was sequenced during a study of control samples from healthy donors and cancer patients. CDR3 size: 11 residues. With 8 bases removed from V and 3 bases from J, the gap between germline ends came to 7 bases. CDR1 and CDR2 from the germline V gene are MNHEY and SVGAGI. The repertoire was sequenced with immunoSEQ multiplex PCR; TCRdb's copy has only in-frame clones and lacks some. The table has 110,000 to 150,000 clones, under 90% seen once. This sequence joins TRBV6-5 and TRBJ1-1; D gene ambiguous. What was sequenced was blood. This TCR was recovered from a man aged 25-45 years in good health. CDR3 loop: CASYWDTEAFF. In nucleotides, the CDR3 is TGTGCCAGCTATTGGGACACTGAAGCTTTCTTT.